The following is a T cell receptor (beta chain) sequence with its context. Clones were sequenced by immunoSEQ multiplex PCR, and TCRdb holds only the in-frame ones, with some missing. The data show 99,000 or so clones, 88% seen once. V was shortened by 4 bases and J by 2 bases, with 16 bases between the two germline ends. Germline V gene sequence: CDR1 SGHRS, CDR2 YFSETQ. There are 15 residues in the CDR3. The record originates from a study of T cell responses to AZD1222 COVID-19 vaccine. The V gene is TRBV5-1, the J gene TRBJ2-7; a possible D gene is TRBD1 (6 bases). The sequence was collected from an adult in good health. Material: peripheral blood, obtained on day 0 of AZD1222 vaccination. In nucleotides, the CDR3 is TGCGCCAGCAGCCCCCAGGGGCCAGGCCCCTACGAGCAGTACTTC. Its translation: CASSPQGPGPYEQYF.